This entry describes one T cell receptor beta chain. Its antigen remains unidentified. The sample comes from a study of T cell responses to AZD1222 COVID-19 vaccine. Study at large: Pooled together were second doses at about 4 or about 12 weeks.

The CDR3 covers 16 residues. The study, taken as a whole, reports: Repertoires were obtained only post-peak T cell response. The donor group comprised mostly white British people and more females; the analysis possibly underestimated clonal diversity. In the spike-specific TCR repertoire, nearly half reportedly target unmutated variant regions.

Assay used: immunoSEQ multiplex PCR; TCRdb lists only in-frame clones, some missing. The sample includes 75,000 to 100,000 clones, under 90% seen only once; the top ten take approximately 27%. This receptor was identified in an adult in good health. The specimen comprised peripheral blood, sampled on day 0 of AZD1222 vaccination. The J gene is TRBJ1-5, the V gene TRBV12-2; no check of the table's D call, TRBD1, against the DNA was made. TRBV12-2 is assigned pseudogene status. CDR3 nucleotides: TGTGCAAGTCGCTTAGACAGGGGATGTGGAAATCAGCCCCAGCATTTT. Amino acids: CASRLDRGCGNQPQHF.